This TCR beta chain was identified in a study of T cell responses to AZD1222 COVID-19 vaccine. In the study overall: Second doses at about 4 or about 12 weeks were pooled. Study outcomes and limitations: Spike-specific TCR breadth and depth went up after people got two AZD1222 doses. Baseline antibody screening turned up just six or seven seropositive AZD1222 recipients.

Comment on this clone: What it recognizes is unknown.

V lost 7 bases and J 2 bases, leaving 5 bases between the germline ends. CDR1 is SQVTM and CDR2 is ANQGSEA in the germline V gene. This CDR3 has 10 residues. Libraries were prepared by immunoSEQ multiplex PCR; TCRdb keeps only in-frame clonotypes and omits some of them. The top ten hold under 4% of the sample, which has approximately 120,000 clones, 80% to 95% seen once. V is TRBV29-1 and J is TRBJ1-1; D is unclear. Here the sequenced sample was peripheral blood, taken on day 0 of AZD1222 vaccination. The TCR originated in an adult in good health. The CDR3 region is CSAHNTEAFF. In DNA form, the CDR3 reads TGCAGCGCCCACAACACTGAAGCTTTCTTT.